This T cell receptor (beta chain) is from a study of shared clonotypes between healthy human individuals. Produced via immunoSEQ multiplex PCR; TCRdb's table is partial and in-frame only. The data hold nearly 1,000,000 clones, with over 75% observed a single time. The sequenced material came from memory CD4+ T cells sorted from blood. Stated subset: CD45RA-negative fraction. This TCR came from a man aged 18 to 30 in good health.

The CDR3 loop reads CASSLAPTTRRLTGQNTEAFF. CDR3 DNA sequence: TGCGCCAGCAGCTTGGCCCCTACTACCCGGAGGTTGACAGGTCAGAACACTGAAGCTTTCTTT. This chain links TRBV5-1 with TRBJ1-1, with D perhaps matching TRBD1 (6 bases). The germline V gene has CDR1 SGHRS and CDR2 YFSETQ. The length of the CDR3 is 21 residues. Between the trimmed V and J ends, which lost 0 bases and 1 base, there was a span of 28 bases.